Listed here are 13 T cell receptor beta chains from one sample, sequenced in a study of CD8+ T cells in alopecia areata. Indicated treatment: oral pan-JAK inhibitor, 5-10 mg twice daily. RNA extraction and reverse transcription yielded cDNA as sequencing template. The method was immunoSEQ multiplex PCR; TCRdb's version includes in-frame clones alone and lacks a portion of them. The sample includes some 120,000 clones, roughly 50% of them seen just once. The sequences come from CD8+ T cells sorted from blood, collected at week 24, from a patient treated with tofacitinib. The receptor set was obtained from a human donor with alopecia areata.

J is TRBJ2-5 and V is TRBV2; no definite D call. V lost 4 bases and J 4 bases, leaving 10 bases between the germline ends. The germline CDR1 and CDR2 sequences are SNHLY and FYNNEI. The CDR3 consists of 13 residues. CDR3 in amino acids: CASSASAGETQYF. CDR3 bases: TGTGCCAGCAGTGCCAGTGCCGGAGAGACCCAGTACTTC.

The chain links TRBV9 to TRBJ2-3; 14 positions match TRBD2. The CDR3 runs 16 residues. Germline CDR1 and CDR2: SGDLS and YYNGEE. Germline trimming cut 3 bases from V and 10 bases from J; bases unmatched to any gene: 10. CDR3 amino acids: CASSAETSGGALAQYF. The CDR3 DNA is TGTGCCAGCAGCGCGGAGACTAGCGGGGGGGCCTTGGCGCAGTATTTT.

The gene calls are TRBV4-3 and TRBJ1-6; no clear D gene. The CDR3 contains 14 residues. Germline V gene data show CDR1 as LGHNA and CDR2 as YSLEER. Trimming pared 0 bases from V and 9 bases from J, leaving 9 bases between. The CDR3 DNA follows: TGCGCCAGCAGCCAAGAACGTGAGGTTTCACCCCTCCACTTT. It specifies CASSQEREVSPLHF.

The V and J genes are TRBV5-1 and TRBJ2-3, with D unresolved. Germline assignment: CDR1 SGHRS and CDR2 YFSETQ. This CDR3 has 15 residues. Trimming cost V 1 base and J 2 bases, with 11 bases left between them. The CDR3 sequence: CASSLLTPPTDTQYF. The CDR3 coding sequence is TGCGCCAGCAGCTTGCTTACACCCCCCACAGATACGCAGTATTTT. The full variable domain, completed using reference TRBV5-1 and TRBJ2-3, is KAGVTQTPRYLIKTRGQQVTLSCSPISGHRSVSWYQQTPGQGLQFLFEYFSETQRNKGNFPGRFSGRQFSNSRSEMNVSTLELGDSALYLCASSLLTPPTDTQYFGPGTRLTVL.

The rearrangement uses TRBV7-8 and TRBJ2-1, with D hard to call. V was cut by 2 bases and J by 2 bases, with 10 bases left in between. CDR1 and CDR2 (germline): SGHVS, FQNEAQ. The CDR3 is 15 amino acids. The CDR3 DNA sequence: TGTGCCAGCAGCTTACTAGTCGGCCCCTACAATGAGCAGTTCTTC. Translation gives CASSLLVGPYNEQFF.

This rearrangement joins TRBV11-1 to TRBJ2-7; 7 bases match TRBD2. The CDR3 contains 13 residues. V trimming: 3 bases; J trimming: 3 bases; junction bases outside the gene matches: 2. Looked up from germline, CDR1 is SGHAT and CDR2 is FQDESV (reference sequence). The CDR3, as DNA: TGTGCCAGCAGCTTCGGGGGGTTCTACGAGCAGTACTTC. It specifies CASSFGGFYEQYF.

The chain uses TRBV2 and TRBJ1-2, with 11 bases fitting TRBD1. Germline V gives CDR1 SNHLY, CDR2 FYNNEI. V lost 6 bases, J lost 8 bases, and 8 bases stayed unmatched. The CDR3 loop spans 14 amino acids. CDR3 sequence (DNA): TGTGCCAGCAGGACCGGGACAGGGGGGATCGGCTACACCTTC. Translating gives CASRTGTGGIGYTF. Filled out from reference TRBV2 and TRBJ1-2, the complete variable domain reads EPEVTQTPSHQVTQMGQEVILRCVPISNHLYFYWYRQILGQKVEFLVSFYNNEISEKSEIFDDQFSVERPDGSNFTLKIRSTKLEDSAMYFCASRTGTGGIGYTFGSGTRLTVV.

A remark on this clone: Different DNA sequences within this sample yield the same CDR3. This sequence joins TRBV5-1 and TRBJ2-2; tentatively, D is TRBD1 (6 bases). V lost 0 bases to trimming and J lost 4 bases, with 10 bases between them. The CDR3 length is 15 residues. The germline V gene has CDR1 SGHRS and CDR2 YFSETQ. DNA for the CDR3: TGCGCCAGCAGCTTGGAAGGACAGACCACCGGGGAGCTGTTTTTT. This gives the protein CASSLEGQTTGELFF.

The genes are TRBV7-9 and TRBJ2-7, with 9 bases fitting TRBD1. This CDR3 is built from 15 residues. V trimming: 5 bases; J trimming: 3 bases; junction bases outside the gene matches: 8. Germline CDR1 SEHNR, CDR2 FQNEAQ (reference sequence). CDR3 residues: CASSIGTGSGYEQYF. The CDR3 DNA is TGTGCCAGCAGCATCGGGACAGGGTCGGGCTACGAGCAGTACTTC.

The rearrangement links TRBV12-5 to TRBJ1-5; 10 positions agree with TRBD1. The CDR3 totals 15 residues. Germline CDR1 reads LGHNT; CDR2 reads FRNRAP. V shed 5 bases, J shed 7 bases, and the junction held 8 bases outside the gene matches. The CDR3 nucleotides are TGTGCTAGTGGTCTATACCGGGACAGGGGACAGCCCCAGCATTTT. This encodes CASGLYRDRGQPQHF.

The chain couples TRBV5-4 to TRBJ2-3; TRBD2 matches at 10 bases. V trimming: 1 base; J trimming: 1 base; junction bases outside the gene matches: 9. This CDR3 contains 18 residues. Germline V gene sequence: CDR1 SGHNT, CDR2 YYREEE (reference sequence). The CDR3, as DNA: TGTGCCAGCAGCTTGCTAGCGGGGGCCTACGGGGGCACAGATACGCAGTATTTT. Translated: CASSLLAGAYGGTDTQYF.

The genes are TRBV6-5 and TRBJ2-2, with TRBD1 matching 8 bases. J gave up 3 bases and V 6 bases, and 0 bases lay outside the gene matches. Germline V gene lookup returns CDR1 MNHEY and CDR2 SVGAGI. CDR3 length: 13 amino acids. The CDR3 DNA follows: TGTGCCAGCAGGACAGGGGACACCGGGGAGCTGTTTTTT. Translating it yields CASRTGDTGELFF.

This chain connects TRBV30 to TRBJ2-2; D uncertain. This CDR3 region has 12 residues. Germline V gene data show CDR1 as GTSNPN and CDR2 as SVGIG (reference sequence). Trimming took off 0 bases at V and 7 bases at J, with 6 bases between the two ends. CDR3 sequence reads: CAWSVAVGELFF. CDR3 nucleotide sequence: TGTGCCTGGAGTGTAGCCGTCGGGGAGCTGTTTTTT.